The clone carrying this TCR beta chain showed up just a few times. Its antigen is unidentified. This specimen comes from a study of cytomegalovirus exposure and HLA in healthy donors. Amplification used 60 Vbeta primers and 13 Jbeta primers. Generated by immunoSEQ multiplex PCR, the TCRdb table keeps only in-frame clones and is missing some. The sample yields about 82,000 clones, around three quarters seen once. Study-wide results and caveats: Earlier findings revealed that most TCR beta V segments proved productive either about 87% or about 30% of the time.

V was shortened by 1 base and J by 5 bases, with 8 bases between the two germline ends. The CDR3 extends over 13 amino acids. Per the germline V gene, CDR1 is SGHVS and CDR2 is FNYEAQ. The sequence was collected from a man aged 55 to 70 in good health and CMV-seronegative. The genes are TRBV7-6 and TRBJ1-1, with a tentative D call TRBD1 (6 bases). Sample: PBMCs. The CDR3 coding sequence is TGTGCCAGCAGCTTAGGGACAGTAACTGAAGCTTTCTTT. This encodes CASSLGTVTEAFF.